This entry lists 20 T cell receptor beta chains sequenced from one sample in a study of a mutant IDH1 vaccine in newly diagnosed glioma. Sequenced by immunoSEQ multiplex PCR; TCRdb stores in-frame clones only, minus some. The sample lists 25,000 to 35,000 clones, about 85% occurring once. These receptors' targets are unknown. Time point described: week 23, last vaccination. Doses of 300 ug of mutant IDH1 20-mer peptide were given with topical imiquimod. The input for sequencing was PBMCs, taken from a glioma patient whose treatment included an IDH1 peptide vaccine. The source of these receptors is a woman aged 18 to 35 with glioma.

CDR3 bases: TGCGCCAGCAGCCAAGACCCGGCTACCTACGAGCAGTACTTC. Translating it yields CASSQDPATYEQYF. This chain uses TRBV4-1 with TRBJ2-7; no reliable D call. The CDR3 runs to 14 residues. Trimming stripped 0 bases from V and 2 bases from J, with 8 bases between. Germline CDR1 and CDR2: MGHRA and YSYEKL.

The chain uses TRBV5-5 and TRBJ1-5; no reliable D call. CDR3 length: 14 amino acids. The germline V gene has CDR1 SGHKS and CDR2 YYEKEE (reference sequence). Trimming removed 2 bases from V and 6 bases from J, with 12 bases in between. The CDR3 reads CASSFLTVAQPQHF. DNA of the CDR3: TGTGCCAGCAGCTTTCTAACAGTTGCTCAGCCCCAGCATTTT.

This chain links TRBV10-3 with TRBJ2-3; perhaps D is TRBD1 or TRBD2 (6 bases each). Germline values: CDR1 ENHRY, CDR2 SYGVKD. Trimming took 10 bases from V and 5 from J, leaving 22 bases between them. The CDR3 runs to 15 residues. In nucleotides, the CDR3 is TGTGCCACCAAGGTTCGAGGAGGGGGACAAGATACGCAGTATTTT. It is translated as CATKVRGGGQDTQYF.

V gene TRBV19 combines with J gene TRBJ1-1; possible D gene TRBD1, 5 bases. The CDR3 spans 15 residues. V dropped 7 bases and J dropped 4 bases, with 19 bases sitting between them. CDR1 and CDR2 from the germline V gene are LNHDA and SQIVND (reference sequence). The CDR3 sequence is CASTPGADLITEAFF. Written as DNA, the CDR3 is TGTGCCAGTACCCCTGGGGCAGATTTGATCACTGAAGCTTTCTTT.

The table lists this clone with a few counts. CDR3 coding DNA: TGCGCCAGCAGCCAAGGAACTAGCGGGACCTACGAGCAGTACTTC. Protein sequence: CASSQGTSGTYEQYF. The chain employs TRBV4-3 and TRBJ2-7, with 10 bases aligning to TRBD2. V lost 1 base, J lost 2 bases, and 2 bases stayed unmatched. Germline assignment: CDR1 LGHNA and CDR2 YSLEER. The CDR3 covers 15 residues.

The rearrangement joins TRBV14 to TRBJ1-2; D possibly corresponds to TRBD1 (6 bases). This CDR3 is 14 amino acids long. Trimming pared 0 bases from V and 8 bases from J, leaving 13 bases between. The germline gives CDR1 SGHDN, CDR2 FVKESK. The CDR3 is CASSQDLGGYGYTF. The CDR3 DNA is TGTGCCAGCAGCCAAGATTTAGGGGGATACGGCTACACCTTC.

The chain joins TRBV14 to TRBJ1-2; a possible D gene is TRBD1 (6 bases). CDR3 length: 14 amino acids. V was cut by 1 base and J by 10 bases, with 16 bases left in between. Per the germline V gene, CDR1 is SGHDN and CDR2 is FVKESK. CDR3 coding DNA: TGTGCCAGCAGCCAAGGCAGACAGGCGGTCCCCTACACCTTC. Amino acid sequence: CASSQGRQAVPYTF.

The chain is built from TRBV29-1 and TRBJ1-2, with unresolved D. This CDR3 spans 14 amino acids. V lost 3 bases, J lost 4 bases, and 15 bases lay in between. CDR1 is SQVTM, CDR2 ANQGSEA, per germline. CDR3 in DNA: TGCAGCGTTGACTCAGAGGTAGGCCTCTATGGCTACACCTTC. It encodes CSVDSEVGLYGYTF.

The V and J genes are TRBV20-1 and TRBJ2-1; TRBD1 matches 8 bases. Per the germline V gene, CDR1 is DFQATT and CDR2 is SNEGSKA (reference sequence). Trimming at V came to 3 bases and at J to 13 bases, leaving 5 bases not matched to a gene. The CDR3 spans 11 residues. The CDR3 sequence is CSASMTGVQFF. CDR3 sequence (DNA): TGCAGTGCTAGTATGACAGGGGTACAGTTCTTC.

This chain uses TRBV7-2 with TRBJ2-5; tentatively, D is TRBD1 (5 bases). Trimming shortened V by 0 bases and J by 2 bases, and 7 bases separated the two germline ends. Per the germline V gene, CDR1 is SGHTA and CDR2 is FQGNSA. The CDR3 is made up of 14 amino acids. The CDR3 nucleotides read TGTGCCAGCAGCTTAGCAGGGGTTCAAGAGACCCAGTACTTC. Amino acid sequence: CASSLAGVQETQYF. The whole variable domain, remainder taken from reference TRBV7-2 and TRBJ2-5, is GAGVSQSPSNKVTEKGKDVELRCDPISGHTALYWYRQSLGQGLEFLIYFQGNSAPDKSGLPSDRFSAERTGGSVSTLTIQRTQQEDSAVYLCASSLAGVQETQYFGPGTRLLVL.

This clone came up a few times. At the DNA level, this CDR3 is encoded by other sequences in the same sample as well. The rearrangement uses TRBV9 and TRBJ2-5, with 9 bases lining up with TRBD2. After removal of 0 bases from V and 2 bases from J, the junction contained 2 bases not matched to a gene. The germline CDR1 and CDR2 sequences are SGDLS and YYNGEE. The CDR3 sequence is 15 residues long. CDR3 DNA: TGTGCCAGCAGCGTAGATAGCGGGGGTCAAGAGACCCAGTACTTC. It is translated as CASSVDSGGQETQYF.

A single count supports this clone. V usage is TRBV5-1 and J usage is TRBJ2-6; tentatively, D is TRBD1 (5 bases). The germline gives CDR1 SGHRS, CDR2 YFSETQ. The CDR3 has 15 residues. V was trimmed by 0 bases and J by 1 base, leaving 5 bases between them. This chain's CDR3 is CASSLEGSGANVLTF. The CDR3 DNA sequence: TGCGCCAGCAGCTTGGAGGGGTCTGGGGCCAACGTCCTGACTTTC.

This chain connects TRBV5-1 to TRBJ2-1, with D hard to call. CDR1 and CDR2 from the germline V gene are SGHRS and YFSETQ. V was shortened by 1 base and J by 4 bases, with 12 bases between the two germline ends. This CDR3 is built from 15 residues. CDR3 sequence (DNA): TGCGCCAGCAGCTTGCTGGGCACGGAGTACAATGAGCAGTTCTTC. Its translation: CASSLLGTEYNEQFF. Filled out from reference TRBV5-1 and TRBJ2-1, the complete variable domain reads KAGVTQTPRYLIKTRGQQVTLSCSPISGHRSVSWYQQTPGQGLQFLFEYFSETQRNKGNFPGRFSGRQFSNSRSEMNVSTLELGDSALYLCASSLLGTEYNEQFFGPGTRLTVL.

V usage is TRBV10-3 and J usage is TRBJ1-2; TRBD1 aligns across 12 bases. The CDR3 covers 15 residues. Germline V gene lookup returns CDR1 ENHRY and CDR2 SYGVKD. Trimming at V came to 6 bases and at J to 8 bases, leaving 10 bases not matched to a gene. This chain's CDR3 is CAISDNTGTGGGYTF. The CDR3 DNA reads TGTGCCATCAGCGATAATACCGGGACAGGGGGCGGCTACACCTTC.

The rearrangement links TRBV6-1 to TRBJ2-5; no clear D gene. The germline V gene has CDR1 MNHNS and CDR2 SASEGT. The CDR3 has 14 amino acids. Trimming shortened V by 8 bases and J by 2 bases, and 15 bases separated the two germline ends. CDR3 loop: CASGFFGPQETQYF. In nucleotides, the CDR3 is TGTGCCAGCGGGTTTTTCGGGCCTCAAGAGACCCAGTACTTC.

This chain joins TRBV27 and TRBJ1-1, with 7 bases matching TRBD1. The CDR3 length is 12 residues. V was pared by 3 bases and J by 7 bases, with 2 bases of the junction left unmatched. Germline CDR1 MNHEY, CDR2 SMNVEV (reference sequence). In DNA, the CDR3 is TGTGCCAGCAGTTTCCACAGGGGTGAAGCTTTCTTT. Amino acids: CASSFHRGEAFF.

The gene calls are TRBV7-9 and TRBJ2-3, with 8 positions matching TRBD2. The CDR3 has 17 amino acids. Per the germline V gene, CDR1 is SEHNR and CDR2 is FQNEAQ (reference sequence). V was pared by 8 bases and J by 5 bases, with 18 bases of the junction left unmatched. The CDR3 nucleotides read TGTGCCAGCCAAGCTTTTAGGGGCCGGGAGGGCAAAGATACGCAGTATTTT. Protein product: CASQAFRGREGKDTQYF.

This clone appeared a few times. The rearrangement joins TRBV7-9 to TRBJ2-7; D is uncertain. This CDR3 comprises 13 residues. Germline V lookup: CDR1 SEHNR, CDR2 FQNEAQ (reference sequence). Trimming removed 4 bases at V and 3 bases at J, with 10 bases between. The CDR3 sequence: CASSSNNNYEQYF. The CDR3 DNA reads TGTGCCAGCAGCTCAAATAACAACTACGAGCAGTACTTC.

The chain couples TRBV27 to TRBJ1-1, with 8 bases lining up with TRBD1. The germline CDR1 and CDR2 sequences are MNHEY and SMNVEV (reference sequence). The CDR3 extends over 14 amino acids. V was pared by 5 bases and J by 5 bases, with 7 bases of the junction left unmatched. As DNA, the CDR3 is TGTGCCAGCAGTCCCTATCGGACAGGGACTGAAGCTTTCTTT. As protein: CASSPYRTGTEAFF.

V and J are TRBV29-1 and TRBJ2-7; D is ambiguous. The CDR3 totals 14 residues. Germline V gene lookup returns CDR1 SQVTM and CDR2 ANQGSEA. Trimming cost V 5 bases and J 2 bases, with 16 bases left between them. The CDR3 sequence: CSVFGLYGTYEQYF. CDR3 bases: TGCAGCGTTTTCGGTCTCTACGGAACCTACGAGCAGTACTTC.